The T cell receptor (beta chain) described here comes from a study of T cells in Graves' hyperthyroidism and ophthalmopathy. Whole-study findings and limits: Separating ophthalmopathy from stable hyperthyroidism was achieved by a 13 V-J model. Most thyroid clonotypes expanded above 0.001 appeared in blood too.

TCR beta CDR3 sequences were amplified from RNA transcripts. HTBI primers drove first-round RT-PCR of the TCR CDR3. TCRdb re-called the multiplex PCR reads with MiXCR, one entry per CDR3 protein. Found here are more than 350,000 distinct CDR3 sequences, about 18% of them singletons; the top ten hold approximately 30%. In its sample, this clonotype was seen a few times. Its antigen remains unknown. Isolation of PBMCs was performed on about 10 ml fresh peripheral blood. CDR3 length: 14 residues. The V gene's germline CDR1 is DFQATT and CDR2 SNEGSKA (reference sequence). V lost 1 base and J lost 0, with 9 bases in between.

The chain joins TRBV20-1 to TRBJ1-1, with unresolved D. The receptor was derived from a woman aged 25-40 years with Graves' hyperthyroidism that later progressed to Graves' ophthalmopathy. Sequencing was carried out using blood. CDR3 loop: CSARADTMNTEAFF. The CDR3 DNA sequence: TGCAGTGCTAGAGCTGACACCATGAACACTGAAGCTTTCTTT.